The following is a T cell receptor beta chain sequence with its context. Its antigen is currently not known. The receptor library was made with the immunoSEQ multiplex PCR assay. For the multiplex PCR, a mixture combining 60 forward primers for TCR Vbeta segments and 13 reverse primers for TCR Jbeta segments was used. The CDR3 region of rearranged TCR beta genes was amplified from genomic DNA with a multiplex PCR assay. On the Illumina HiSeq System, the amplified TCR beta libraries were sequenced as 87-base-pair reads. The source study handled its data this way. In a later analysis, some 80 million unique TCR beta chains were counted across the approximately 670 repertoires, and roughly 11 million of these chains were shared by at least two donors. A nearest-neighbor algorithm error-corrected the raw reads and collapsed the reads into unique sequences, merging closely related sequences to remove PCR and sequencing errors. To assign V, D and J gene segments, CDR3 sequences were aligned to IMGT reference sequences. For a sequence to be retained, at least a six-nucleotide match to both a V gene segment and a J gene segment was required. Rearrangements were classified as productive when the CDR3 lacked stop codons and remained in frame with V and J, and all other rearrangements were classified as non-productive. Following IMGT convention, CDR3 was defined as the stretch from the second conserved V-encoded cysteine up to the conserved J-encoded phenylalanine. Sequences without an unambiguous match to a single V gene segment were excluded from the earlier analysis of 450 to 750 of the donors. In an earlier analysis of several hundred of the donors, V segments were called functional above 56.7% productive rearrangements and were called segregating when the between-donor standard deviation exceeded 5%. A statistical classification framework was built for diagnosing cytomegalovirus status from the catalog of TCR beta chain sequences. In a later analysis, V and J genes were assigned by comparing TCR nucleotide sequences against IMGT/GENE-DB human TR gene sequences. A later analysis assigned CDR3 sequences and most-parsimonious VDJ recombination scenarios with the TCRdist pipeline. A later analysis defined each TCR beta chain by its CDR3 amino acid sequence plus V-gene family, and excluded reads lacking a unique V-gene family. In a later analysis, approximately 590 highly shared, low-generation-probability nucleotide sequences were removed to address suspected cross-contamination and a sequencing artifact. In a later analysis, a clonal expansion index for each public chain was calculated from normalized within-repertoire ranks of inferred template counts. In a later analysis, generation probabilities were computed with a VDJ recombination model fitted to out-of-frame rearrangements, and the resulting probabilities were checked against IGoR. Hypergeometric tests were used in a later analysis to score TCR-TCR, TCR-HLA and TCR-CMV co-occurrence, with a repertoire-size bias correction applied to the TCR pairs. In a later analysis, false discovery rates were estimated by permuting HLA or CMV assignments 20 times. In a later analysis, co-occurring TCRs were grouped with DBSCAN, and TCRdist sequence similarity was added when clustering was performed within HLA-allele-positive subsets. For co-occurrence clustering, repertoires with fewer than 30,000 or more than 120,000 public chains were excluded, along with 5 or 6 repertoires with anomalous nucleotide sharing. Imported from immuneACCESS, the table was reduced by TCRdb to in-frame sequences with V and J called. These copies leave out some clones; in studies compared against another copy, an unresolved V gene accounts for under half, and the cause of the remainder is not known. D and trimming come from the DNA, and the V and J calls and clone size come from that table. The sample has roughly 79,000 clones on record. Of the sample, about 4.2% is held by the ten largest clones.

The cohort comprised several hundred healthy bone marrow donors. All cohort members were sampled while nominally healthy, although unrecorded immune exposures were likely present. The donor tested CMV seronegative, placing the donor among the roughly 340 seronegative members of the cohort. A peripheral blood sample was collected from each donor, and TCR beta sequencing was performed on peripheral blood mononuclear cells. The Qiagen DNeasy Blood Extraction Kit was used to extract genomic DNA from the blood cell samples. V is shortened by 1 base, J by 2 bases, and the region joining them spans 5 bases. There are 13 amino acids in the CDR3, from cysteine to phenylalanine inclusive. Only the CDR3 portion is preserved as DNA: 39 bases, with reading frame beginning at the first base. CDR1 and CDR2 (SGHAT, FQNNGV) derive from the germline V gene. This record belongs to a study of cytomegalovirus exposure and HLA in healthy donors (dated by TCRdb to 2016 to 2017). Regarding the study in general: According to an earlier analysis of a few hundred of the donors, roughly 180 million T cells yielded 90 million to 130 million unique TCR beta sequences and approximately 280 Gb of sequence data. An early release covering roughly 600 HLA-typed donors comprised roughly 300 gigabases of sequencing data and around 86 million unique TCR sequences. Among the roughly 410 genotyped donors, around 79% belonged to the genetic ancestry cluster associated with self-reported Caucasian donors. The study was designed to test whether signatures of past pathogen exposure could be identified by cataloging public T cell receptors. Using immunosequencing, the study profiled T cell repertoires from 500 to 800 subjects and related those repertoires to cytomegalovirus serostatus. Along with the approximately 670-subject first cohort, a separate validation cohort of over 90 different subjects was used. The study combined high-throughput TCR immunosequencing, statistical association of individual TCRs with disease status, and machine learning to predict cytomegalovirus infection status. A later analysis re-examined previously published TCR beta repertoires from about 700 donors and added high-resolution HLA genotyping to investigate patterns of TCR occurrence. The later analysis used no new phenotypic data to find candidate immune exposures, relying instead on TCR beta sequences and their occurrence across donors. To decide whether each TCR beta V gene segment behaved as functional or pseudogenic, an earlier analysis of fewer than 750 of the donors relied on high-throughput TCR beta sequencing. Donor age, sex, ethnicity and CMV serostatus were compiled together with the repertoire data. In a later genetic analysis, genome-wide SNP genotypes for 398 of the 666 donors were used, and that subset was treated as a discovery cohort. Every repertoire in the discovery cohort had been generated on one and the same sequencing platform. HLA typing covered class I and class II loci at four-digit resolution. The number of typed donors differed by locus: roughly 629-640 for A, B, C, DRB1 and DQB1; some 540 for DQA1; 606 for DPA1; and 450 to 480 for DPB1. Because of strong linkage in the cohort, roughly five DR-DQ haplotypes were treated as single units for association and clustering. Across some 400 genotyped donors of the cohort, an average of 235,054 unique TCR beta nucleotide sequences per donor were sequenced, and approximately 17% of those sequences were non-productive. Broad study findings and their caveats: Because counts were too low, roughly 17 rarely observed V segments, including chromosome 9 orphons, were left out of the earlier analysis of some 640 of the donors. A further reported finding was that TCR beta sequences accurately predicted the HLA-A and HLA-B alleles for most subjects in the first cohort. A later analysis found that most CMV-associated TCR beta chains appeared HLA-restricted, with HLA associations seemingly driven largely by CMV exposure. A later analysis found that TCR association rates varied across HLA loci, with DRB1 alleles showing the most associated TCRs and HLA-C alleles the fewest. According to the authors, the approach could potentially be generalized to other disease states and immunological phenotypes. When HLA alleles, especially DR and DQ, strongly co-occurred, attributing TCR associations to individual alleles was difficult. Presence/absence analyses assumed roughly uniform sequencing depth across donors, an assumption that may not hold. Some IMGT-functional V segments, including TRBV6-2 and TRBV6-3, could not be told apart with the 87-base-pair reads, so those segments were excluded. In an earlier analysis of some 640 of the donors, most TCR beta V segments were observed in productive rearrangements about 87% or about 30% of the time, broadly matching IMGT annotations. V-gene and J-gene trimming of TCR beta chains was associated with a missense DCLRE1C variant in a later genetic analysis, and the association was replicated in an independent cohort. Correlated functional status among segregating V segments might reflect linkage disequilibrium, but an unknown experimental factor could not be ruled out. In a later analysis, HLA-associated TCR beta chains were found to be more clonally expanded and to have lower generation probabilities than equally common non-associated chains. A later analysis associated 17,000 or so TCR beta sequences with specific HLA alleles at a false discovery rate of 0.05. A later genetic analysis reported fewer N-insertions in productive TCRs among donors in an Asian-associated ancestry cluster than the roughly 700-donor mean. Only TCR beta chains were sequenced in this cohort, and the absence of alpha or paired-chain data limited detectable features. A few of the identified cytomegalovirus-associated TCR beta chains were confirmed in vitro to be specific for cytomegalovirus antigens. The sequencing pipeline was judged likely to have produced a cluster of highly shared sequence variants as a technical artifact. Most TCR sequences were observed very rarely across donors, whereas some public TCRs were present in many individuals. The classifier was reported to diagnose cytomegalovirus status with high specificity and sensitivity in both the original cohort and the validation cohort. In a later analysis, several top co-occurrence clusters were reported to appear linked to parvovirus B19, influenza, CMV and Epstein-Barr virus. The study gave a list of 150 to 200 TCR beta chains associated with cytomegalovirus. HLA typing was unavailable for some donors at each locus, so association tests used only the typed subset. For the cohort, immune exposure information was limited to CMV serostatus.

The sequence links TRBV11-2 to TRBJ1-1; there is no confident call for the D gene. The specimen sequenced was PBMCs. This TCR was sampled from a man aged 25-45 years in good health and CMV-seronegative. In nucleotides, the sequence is TGTGCCAGCAGCTTAGTTTATAACACTGAAGCTTTCTTT. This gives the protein CASSLVYNTEAFF.